The T cell receptor (beta chain) described here comes from a study of OX40 agonist ivuxolimab in advanced cancers. The overall study: Checkpoint inhibitors had been given previously to under 50% of patients.

Germline V gene lookup returns CDR1 MNHNS and CDR2 SASEGT. The CDR3 has 14 residues. V was pared by 7 bases and J by 6 bases, with 5 bases of the junction left unmatched. To note about this clone: Its antigen is currently unknown.

Sequenced by immunoSEQ multiplex PCR; TCRdb stores in-frame clones only, minus some. Among about 77,000 clones listed, 81% were seen once. The study's findings and limits: Partial responders at 0.1-3.0 mg/kg showed near-lowest clonal expansion.

This chain joins TRBV6-1 and TRBJ1-6; 8 bases are shared with TRBD1. The origin of this receptor is an adult with an advanced solid tumor such as melanoma, head and neck, liver or kidney cancer. Sample: CD4+ or CD8+ T cells sorted from blood, taken in a trial of the OX40 agonist ivuxolimab. The CDR3 nucleotides are TGTGCCAGCACCCTGGACAGGGTTAATTCACCCCTCCACTTT. This gives the protein CASTLDRVNSPLHF.